This entry lists 16 T cell receptor beta chains sequenced from one sample in a study of CD8 T cells in Susac syndrome. cDNA came from about 0.5 to 1 ug RNA primed by random hexamers. TCRdb called the immunoSEQ multiplex PCR reads again in MiXCR, with one record for every CDR3 protein. This sample has around 300,000 distinct CDR3 sequences, with 92% found just once. Input material: CD4+ T cells from PBMCs. These receptors all stem from a human donor with multiple sclerosis.

The chain combines TRBV4-2 with TRBJ1-5; 7 bases are shared with TRBD1. J lost 0 bases, V lost 1 base, and 6 bases had no gene match. The CDR3 covers 17 residues. The germline gives CDR1 LGHNA, CDR2 YNFKEQ. CDR3 sequence: CASSQVRQGYSNQPQHF. DNA of the CDR3: TGTGCCAGCAGCCAAGTTCGACAGGGTTATAGCAATCAGCCCCAGCATTTT.

The J gene is TRBJ1-2, the V gene TRBV19; D ambiguous. V was trimmed by 5 bases and J by 0 bases, leaving 13 bases between them. The CDR3 loop spans 15 amino acids. CDR1 and CDR2 (germline): LNHDA, SQIVND (reference sequence). CDR3 in amino acids: CASSPALLANYGYTF. CDR3 DNA sequence: TGTGCCAGTAGTCCGGCACTGTTAGCTAACTATGGCTACACCTTC.

V usage is TRBV27 and J usage is TRBJ1-2; D not certain. Germline V gives CDR1 MNHEY, CDR2 SMNVEV (reference sequence). The CDR3 has 17 amino acids. Trimming took 5 bases from V and 0 from J, leaving 19 bases between them. The CDR3 is CASSPRITEGANYGYTF. The CDR3, as DNA: TGTGCCAGCAGTCCCCGAATAACAGAGGGAGCTAACTATGGCTACACCTTC.

This sequence joins TRBV29-1 and TRBJ2-6; D gene ambiguous. From germline, CDR1 is SQVTM and CDR2 ANQGSEA. The CDR3 consists of 13 residues. With 7 bases removed from V and 0 bases from J, the gap between germline ends came to 7 bases. This CDR3 is CSAKASGANVLTF. CDR3 coding DNA: TGCAGCGCGAAGGCCTCTGGGGCCAACGTCCTGACTTTC.

The genes are TRBV29-1 and TRBJ2-7; 9 bases match TRBD1. The CDR3 extends over 14 amino acids. The germline CDR1 and CDR2 sequences are SQVTM and ANQGSEA. With 4 bases clipped from V and 6 bases from J, the junction kept 10 bases outside the gene matches. The DNA for the CDR3 is TGCAGCGTTGGACCCCCGGGACAGGGATCCGAGCAGTACTTC. It translates to CSVGPPGQGSEQYF.

The V gene is TRBV30, the J gene TRBJ2-1, with TRBD2 as a possible D gene (5 bases). Germline V CDR1 and CDR2: GTSNPN, SVGIG (reference sequence). The CDR3 has 14 residues. Trimming took off 1 base at V and 5 bases at J, with 12 bases between the two ends. The CDR3 DNA sequence: TGTGCCTGGAGTGCGAGGGCCGGGCACAATGAGCAGTTCTTC. It translates to CAWSARAGHNEQFF.

The rearrangement joins TRBV6-2 or TRBV6-3 to TRBJ2-2, with 12 bases lining up with TRBD2. Germline CDR1 MNHEY, CDR2 SVGEGT. This CDR3 contains 18 residues. J was trimmed by 4 bases and V by 2 bases; bases with no gene match: 8. CDR3 loop: CASSYTPTSGRTTGELFF. CDR3 nucleotides: TGTGCCAGCAGTTACACCCCAACTAGCGGGAGGACCACCGGGGAGCTGTTTTTT.

This chain joins TRBV5-1 and TRBJ1-1, with D maybe TRBD1 (6 bases). V dropped 3 bases and J dropped 1 base, with 13 bases sitting between them. Germline lookup yields CDR1 SGHRS and CDR2 YFSETQ. CDR3 length equals 15 residues. As DNA, the CDR3 is TGCGCCAGCAGCTACGGAGAGACAGGGAACACTGAAGCTTTCTTT. Amino acids: CASSYGETGNTEAFF.

In the case of this clonotype: At one end the junction does not follow the germline gene, possibly because of a read error. This chain links TRBV30 with TRBJ1-3, with D possibly being TRBD1 (5 bases). Germline CDR1 GTSNPN, CDR2 SVGIG (reference sequence). This CDR3 spans 18 amino acids. The CDR3, as DNA: TGTGCCTGGAGTGTCCCAGGGCGGTGGGGCTCCTCTGAAAACACCATATATTTT. Translation: CAWSVPGRWGSSENTIYF.

The CDR3 region is CASSLAREQPQHF. CDR3 DNA: TGTGCCAGCAGCTTAGCCCGGGAACAGCCCCAGCATTTT. The genes are TRBV7-2 and TRBJ1-5; D remains ambiguous. The CDR3 contains 13 residues. Germline V gives CDR1 SGHTA, CDR2 FQGNSA. Deletions cut 0 bases from V and 7 bases from J, with 7 bases between.

The gene calls are TRBV20-1 and TRBJ2-3, with 7 bases matching TRBD1. The CDR3 consists of 15 residues. Germline values: CDR1 DFQATT, CDR2 SNEGSKA (reference sequence). Unmatched junction bases numbered 17, after V lost 6 bases and J lost 8 bases. Here the CDR3 reads CSAWDSERHQGTQYF. The CDR3, as DNA: TGCAGTGCGTGGGACAGCGAAAGACACCAGGGTACGCAGTATTTT.

The chain joins TRBV19 to TRBJ2-4; a weak D match, TRBD2 (7 bases). CDR1 is LNHDA, CDR2 SQIVND, per germline (reference sequence). This CDR3 spans 16 amino acids. The V gene lost 3 bases and the J gene lost 6 bases, with 18 bases spanning the gap. CDR3: CASSMNLGGPRNIQYF. The CDR3 coding sequence is TGTGCCAGTAGTATGAATTTGGGGGGGCCTAGAAACATTCAGTACTTC.

The chain links TRBV6-2 or TRBV6-3 to TRBJ2-2; 11 bases are shared with TRBD2. Trimming cost V 5 bases and J 5 bases; bases outside gene matches: 7. Per the germline V gene, CDR1 is MNHEY and CDR2 is SVGEGT. The CDR3 has 16 amino acids. The CDR3 coding sequence is TGTGCCAGCAGTGAGTTCGCTAGCGGGAGGACCGGGGAGCTGTTTTTT. The encoded protein is CASSEFASGRTGELFF.

The chain uses TRBV19 and TRBJ2-1; TRBD2 matches at 8 bases. V was clipped by 5 bases and J by 5 bases; unmatched bases: 5. The CDR3 sequence is 14 residues long. CDR1 and CDR2 (germline): LNHDA, SQIVND (reference sequence). CDR3 DNA sequence: TGTGCCAGTAGTTTTTTACTAGCGGACAATGAGCAGTTCTTC. Its translation: CASSFLLADNEQFF.

This clonotype was counted once. The chain uses TRBV12-3 or TRBV12-4 and TRBJ1-3; the D is unclear. The CDR3 has 13 amino acids. Deletions cut 6 bases from V and 0 bases from J, with 6 bases between. Written as DNA, the CDR3 is TGTGCCAGCAGGATTTTCTCTGGAAACACCATATATTTT. Protein sequence: CASRIFSGNTIYF.

The V call is TRBV15, the J call TRBJ2-7, with D hard to call. Germline V lookup: CDR1 LNHNV, CDR2 YYDKDF (reference sequence). V lost 3 bases, J lost 6 bases, and 18 bases lay in between. This CDR3 has 15 residues. The CDR3 DNA follows: TGTGCCACCAGCAGGTTAGGGAAGGTCTCGGGCGAGCAGTACTTC. Its protein product is CATSRLGKVSGEQYF.